Described below is a single T cell receptor beta chain sequence and its context. Its target is unknown. These data originate in a study of T cell responses to AZD1222 COVID-19 vaccine. The CDR3 runs to 17 residues. V lost 0 bases, J lost 4 bases, and 15 bases lay in between. Germline V gene sequence: CDR1 MNHEY, CDR2 SVGEGT. General observations from the study: Donor demographics were predominantly white British with a female majority; clonal diversity may be underestimated.

Sequenced by immunoSEQ multiplex PCR; TCRdb stores in-frame clones only, minus some. The data contain around 130,000 clones, approximately 94% of them singletons. The source is an adult in good health. The chain uses TRBV6-2 or TRBV6-3 and TRBJ2-2; D is unresolved. The input for sequencing was peripheral blood, taken on day 0 of AZD1222 vaccination. CDR3 nucleotides: TGTGCCAGCAGTTACTCGATGGCGCAGACCATCACCGGGGAGCTGTTTTTT. Its translation: CASSYSMAQTITGELFF.